A single T cell receptor (beta chain) is shown here with its context. Its matching antigen is unknown. The sample originates from a study of cytomegalovirus exposure and HLA in healthy donors. Turning to the study itself: Out of 150 million to 200 million T cells, an earlier analysis found 117 million unique TCR beta sequences in total.

General observations from the study: The investigators catalogued 160 or so TCR beta chains as cytomegalovirus-associated. The study assumed roughly uniform donor sequencing depth for presence/absence analyses. The HLA-A and HLA-B alleles of most subjects were reportedly predicted accurately from TCR beta sequences.

The PCR used 60 Vbeta and 13 Jbeta primers. The table came from immunoSEQ multiplex PCR; TCRdb's copy has only in-frame clones and leaves some out. This sample has around 150,000 clones, with 77% found just once. The V end was cut by 4 bases, the J end by 1 base, with 9 bases between. Germline V gene sequence: CDR1 SGHRS, CDR2 YFSETQ. The length of the CDR3 is 13 residues. Material for sequencing was PBMCs. V gene TRBV5-1 combines with J gene TRBJ2-7; a weak D match, TRBD2 (5 bases). The sequence derives from a woman aged 35 to 49 in good health and CMV-seropositive. The CDR3 loop is CASSPGMSYEQYF. For the CDR3, the DNA is TGCGCCAGCAGCCCCGGGATGTCCTACGAGCAGTACTTC.